A single sample gave rise to the 32 T cell receptor beta chains below, sequenced in a study of shared clonotypes between healthy human individuals. Here immunoSEQ multiplex PCR was the method, and the copy in TCRdb shows in-frame clones only, minus some. This sample has about 2 million clones, with about 95% found just once. The sample consisted of naive CD4+ T cells sorted from blood. Subset in this sample: CD45RA+ positively selected. Every receptor here comes from a man aged 18 to 29 in good health.

The genes are TRBV4-3 and TRBJ1-1, with 7 bases matching TRBD1. Germline trimming cut 1 base from V and 6 bases from J; bases unmatched to any gene: 8. Germline CDR1 reads LGHNA; CDR2 reads YSLEER. This CDR3 contains 15 residues. The CDR3 loop is CASSQVPQGRAEAFF. The CDR3 coding sequence is TGCGCCAGCAGCCAAGTCCCACAGGGGAGGGCTGAAGCTTTCTTT.

The CDR3 DNA reads as TGCGCCAGCAGTGACCCACTAGGGGGCACTACCTTCGAGCAGTACTTC. It yields the protein CASSDPLGGTTFEQYF. This sequence joins TRBV10-2 and TRBJ2-7; 7 bases fit TRBD1. The CDR3 runs 16 residues. Germline CDR1 reads WSHSY; CDR2 reads SAAADI. Germline trimming cut 3 bases from V and 6 bases from J; bases unmatched to any gene: 14.

As to this clone: This sample includes further DNA sequences coding for the same CDR3. The chain is built from TRBV11-2 and TRBJ2-7; D is undetermined. CDR1 and CDR2 from the germline V gene are SGHAT and FQNNGV. CDR3 length equals 11 residues. V was cut by 2 bases and J by 7 bases, with 6 bases left in between. DNA for the CDR3: TGTGCCAGCAGCTTACGAGAAGAGCAGTACTTC. It encodes CASSLREEQYF.

V is TRBV30 and J is TRBJ2-7; D possibly matches TRBD1 or TRBD2 (5 bases each). The CDR3 contains 12 residues. V was pared by 7 bases and J by 5 bases, with 15 bases between. The germline V gene has CDR1 GTSNPN and CDR2 SVGIG (reference sequence). The CDR3 nucleotides are TGTGCCTCGGGGCGGCAGACAGACGAGCAGTACTTC. Translation: CASGRQTDEQYF.

This clone was seen just once. The genes are TRBV18 and TRBJ2-7, with 7 bases that match TRBD1. The trim removed 4 bases at V and 5 bases at J, leaving 2 bases unmatched. Germline values: CDR1 KGHSH, CDR2 LQKENI. The CDR3 sequence is 12 residues long. The CDR3 sequence is CASSQGTDEQYF. The CDR3, as DNA: TGTGCCAGCTCACAGGGGACAGACGAGCAGTACTTC.

CDR3 in amino acids: CASSLGQVSTDTQYF. DNA of the CDR3: TGTGCCAGCAGCCTTGGACAGGTTAGCACAGATACGCAGTATTTT. The J gene is TRBJ2-3, the V gene TRBV2; 7 bases line up with TRBD1. Germline lookup yields CDR1 SNHLY and CDR2 FYNNEI. The length of the CDR3 is 15 residues. The V and J ends lost 6 bases and 0 bases, in that order; junction bases with no gene match: 6.

This chain uses TRBV5-1 with TRBJ2-6; no firm D call. The V gene lost 5 bases and the J gene lost 5 bases, with 11 bases spanning the gap. This CDR3 comprises 14 residues. Germline values: CDR1 SGHRS, CDR2 YFSETQ. CDR3 bases: TGCGCCAGCAGTGCAGTGGAGAGGGCCAACGTCCTGACTTTC. Translated: CASSAVERANVLTF.

This rearrangement joins TRBV28 to TRBJ1-5; 7 bases map to TRBD1. J was trimmed by 4 bases and V by 7 bases; bases with no gene match: 10. In germline, CDR1 is MDHEN, CDR2 SYDVKM. The CDR3 length is 15 residues. As DNA, the CDR3 is TGTGCCAGCAAACAAACCGGGACAGATAATCAGCCCCAGCATTTT. Translating it yields CASKQTGTDNQPQHF.

The rearrangement uses TRBV27 and TRBJ2-7; D possibly matches TRBD1 or TRBD2 (5 bases each). The germline CDR1 and CDR2 sequences are MNHEY and SMNVEV (reference sequence). Trimming cost V 3 bases and J 2 bases, with 17 bases left between them. The CDR3 extends over 16 amino acids. The CDR3 loop reads CASSFPPGTATYEQYF. The CDR3 region has the DNA TGTGCCAGCAGTTTCCCCCCCGGGACGGCGACCTACGAGCAGTACTTC.

The V gene is TRBV30, the J gene TRBJ1-3; 10 bases are shared with TRBD1. In germline, CDR1 is GTSNPN, CDR2 SVGIG (reference sequence). The CDR3 totals 17 residues. V was pared by 1 base and J by 4 bases, with 10 bases of the junction left unmatched. The DNA of the CDR3 is TGTGCCTGGAGTGCAATCCGGGACAGGGGTTCAGGAAACACCATATATTTT. Protein product: CAWSAIRDRGSGNTIYF.

The J gene is TRBJ2-7, the V gene TRBV4-1, with a possible D match to TRBD1 (6 bases). V lost 3 bases and J lost 5, with 17 bases in between. In germline, CDR1 is MGHRA, CDR2 YSYEKL. There are 15 residues in the CDR3. In nucleotides, the CDR3 is TGCGCCAGCAGCCACCCCCCACAGGGAAGCGACGAGCAGTACTTC. This translates into CASSHPPQGSDEQYF.

The gene calls are TRBV28 and TRBJ1-1; D is possibly TRBD1 (5 bases). CDR1 and CDR2 (germline): MDHEN, SYDVKM. Trimming removed 9 bases at V and 2 bases at J, with 13 bases between. The CDR3 is 13 residues long. CDR3 amino acids: CASFWQGNTEAFF. DNA for the CDR3: TGTGCCAGTTTTTGGCAGGGTAACACTGAAGCTTTCTTT.

This chain joins TRBV9 and TRBJ2-5, with 12 bases that match TRBD2. The CDR3 is made up of 16 amino acids. V lost 0 bases to trimming and J lost 4 bases; unmatched junction nucleotides: 4. CDR1 and CDR2 from the germline V gene are SGDLS and YYNGEE. For the CDR3, the DNA is TGTGCCAGCAGCGTAGCTAGCGGGAGGGCCCCAGAGACCCAGTACTTC. Protein product: CASSVASGRAPETQYF.

There are a few counts of this clone. Within the sample, other DNA sequences also encode this same CDR3. The chain carries TRBV6-5 and TRBJ2-7; D not resolved. Trimming took off 6 bases at V and 7 bases at J, with 13 bases between the two ends. Germline CDR1 reads MNHEY; CDR2 reads SVGAGI. This CDR3 is 12 amino acids long. This CDR3 is CASSTPGGEQYF. CDR3 nucleotides: TGTGCCAGCAGCACCCCTGGCGGTGAGCAGTACTTC.

Written as DNA, the CDR3 is TGCGCCAGCAGCGGCGGGACCTTCCCCGGAGATACGCAGTATTTT. Translation: CASSGGTFPGDTQYF. The chain combines TRBV5-1 with TRBJ2-3, with a tentative D call TRBD2 (6 bases). Trimming pared 4 bases from V and 5 bases from J, leaving 17 bases between. This CDR3 comprises 15 residues. Germline V CDR1 and CDR2: SGHRS, YFSETQ.

This rearrangement joins TRBV10-2 to TRBJ1-1, with a possible D match to TRBD1 (5 bases). V lost 6 bases, J lost 0 bases, and 11 bases lay in between. The germline CDR1 and CDR2 sequences are WSHSY and SAAADI. This CDR3 contains 14 residues. The CDR3 DNA reads TGCGCCAGCAGAAGACAGATTATGAACACTGAAGCTTTCTTT. Protein: CASRRQIMNTEAFF.

The count of this clone is one. Other DNA sequences in the same sample also yield this CDR3. The chain employs TRBV6-1 and TRBJ2-2; no reliable D call. Germline loops: CDR1 MNHNS, CDR2 SASEGT. V gave up 0 bases and J gave up 1 base, with 3 bases separating them. CDR3 size: 14 residues. The CDR3 nucleotides are TGTGCCAGCAGTGAAGCAAGGAACACCGGGGAGCTGTTTTTT. Residues: CASSEARNTGELFF.

The rearrangement links TRBV5-1 to TRBJ2-5, with D possibly being TRBD2 (6 bases). The CDR3 contains 15 residues. V lost 5 bases to trimming and J lost 1 base, with 15 bases between them. CDR1 and CDR2 (germline): SGHRS, YFSETQ. The CDR3: CASRQSLALQETQYF. The CDR3 DNA reads TGCGCCAGCAGACAATCACTAGCCCTCCAAGAGACCCAGTACTTC.

This chain joins TRBV21-1 and TRBJ2-7; the DNA was not compared with TRBD1, the D call given in the table. TRBV21-1 is recorded as a pseudogene. The length of the CDR3 is 15 residues. The CDR3 reads CASSKGAGLTLEQYF. The CDR3, as DNA: TGTGCCAGCAGCAAAGGTGCAGGGTTAACGTTAGAGCAGTACTTC.

The chain couples TRBV15 to TRBJ1-4; perhaps TRBD1 as D (5 bases). Germline assignment: CDR1 LNHNV and CDR2 YYDKDF (reference sequence). The V gene lost 0 bases and the J gene lost 12 bases, with 23 bases spanning the gap. CDR3 length: 17 residues. The CDR3 sequence: CATSREFKTGALIELFF. The CDR3 nucleotides are TGTGCCACCAGCAGAGAATTCAAAACCGGGGCCTTGATCGAACTGTTTTTT.

V usage is TRBV7-9 and J usage is TRBJ1-3; unclear D gene. The CDR3 extends over 15 amino acids. V gave up 4 bases and J gave up 0 bases, with 10 bases separating them. CDR1 and CDR2 (germline): SEHNR, FQNEAQ (reference sequence). The CDR3 DNA follows: TGTGCCAGCAGCTCCGACGGTCACTCTGGAAACACCATATATTTT. It yields the protein CASSSDGHSGNTIYF.

At least ten counts were recorded for this clone. CDR3 sequence (DNA): TGTGCCAGCAGCCTCCCCCTAAGCGAGCAGTACTTC. Its translation is CASSLPLSEQYF. The genes are TRBV7-9 and TRBJ2-7; D not certain. With 5 bases removed from V and 6 bases from J, the gap between germline ends came to 11 bases. This CDR3 is 12 amino acids long. In germline, CDR1 is SEHNR, CDR2 FQNEAQ (reference sequence).

Note on this clone: Different DNA sequences within this sample yield the same CDR3. V is TRBV6-1 and J is TRBJ2-5; the match to TRBD2 covers 11 bases. After removal of 0 bases from V and 1 base from J, the junction contained 1 base not matched to a gene. CDR3 length equals 16 residues. Germline V lookup: CDR1 MNHNS, CDR2 SASEGT. DNA of the CDR3: TGTGCCAGCAGTGAAGCGCTAGCGGGGGGCCAAGAGACCCAGTACTTC. Protein product: CASSEALAGGQETQYF.

Only one count was recorded for this clone. Since a much larger clone is just one base distant, this may be a read error. V usage is TRBV18 and J usage is TRBJ2-2; 9 bases are a match to TRBD2. From germline, CDR1 is KGHSH and CDR2 LQKENI. The CDR3 has 14 amino acids. With V trimmed by 4 bases and J by 8 bases, 5 bases remained unmatched. The DNA for the CDR3 is TGTGCCAGCTCACTCGGACTAGCGATTGGGGAGCTGTTTTTT. As protein: CASSLGLAIGELFF.

The J gene is TRBJ1-2, the V gene TRBV6-5, with a possible D match to TRBD1 (5 bases). Germline CDR1 and CDR2: MNHEY and SVGAGI. The CDR3 is 13 amino acids. Trimming shortened V by 7 bases and J by 8 bases, and 17 bases separated the two germline ends. The CDR3 loop is CASTIPGGGGYTF. Here the CDR3 DNA reads TGTGCCAGCACCATCCCCGGGGGAGGGGGCTACACCTTC.

The chain recombines TRBV11-1 with TRBJ1-1; a possible D gene is TRBD1 (5 bases). Deletions cut 1 base from V and 0 bases from J, with 9 bases between. The CDR3 loop spans 15 amino acids. The germline V gene encodes CDR1 SGHAT and CDR2 FQDESV (reference sequence). DNA for the CDR3: TGTGCCAGCAGCTTAGAAGGGGCCTTGAACACTGAAGCTTTCTTT. Amino acid sequence: CASSLEGALNTEAFF.

This chain links TRBV28 with TRBJ1-5; no definite D call. CDR3 length: 13 residues. The germline gives CDR1 MDHEN, CDR2 SYDVKM. The V and J ends lost 5 bases and 0 bases respectively, with 5 bases between them. The CDR3 sequence is CASSHNSNQPQHF. CDR3 nucleotides: TGTGCCAGCAGTCATAATAGCAATCAGCCCCAGCATTTT.

V is TRBV18 and J is TRBJ2-5, with TRBD1 matching 7 bases. The CDR3 has 14 residues. The junction had 9 bases not matched to a gene; V was cut back by 2 bases and J by 9 bases. Per germline, CDR1 KGHSH and CDR2 LQKENI. CDR3 region: CASSPSGGDRAQYF. The CDR3 DNA reads as TGTGCCAGCTCACCAAGTGGCGGCGACAGGGCCCAGTACTTC. The full variable domain, in which reference TRBV18 and TRBJ2-5 provide the parts outside the CDR3, is NAGVMQNPRHLVRRRGQEARLRCSPMKGHSHVYWYRQLPEEGLKFMVYLQKENIIDESGMPKERFSAEFPKEGPSILRIQQVVRGDSAAYFCASSPSGGDRAQYFGPGTRLLVL.

The chain has TRBV5-5 and TRBJ2-5; a possible D gene is TRBD1 (6 bases). Trimming left V 3 bases short and J 5 bases short, with 17 bases between. The CDR3 has 15 residues. Per the germline V gene, CDR1 is SGHKS and CDR2 is YYEKEE (reference sequence). The CDR3 DNA follows: TGTGCCAGCAGCTCTCGACCACAGGGTTGGGAGACCCAGTACTTC. It yields the protein CASSSRPQGWETQYF.

J is TRBJ2-7 and V is TRBV5-6; no clear D. The V end lost 4 bases, the J end lost 2 bases, and 16 bases lay between the germline ends. CDR1 and CDR2 from the germline V gene are SGHDT and YYEEEE. The CDR3 is 15 residues long. The CDR3 loop reads CASSTRLTRTYEQYF. The CDR3 DNA is TGTGCCAGCAGCACCCGGCTAACAAGGACCTACGAGCAGTACTTC.

This clone was picked up one time. The chain links TRBV5-1 to TRBJ1-3; D is unresolved. Trimming removed 4 bases at V and 3 bases at J, with 11 bases between. Germline CDR1 reads SGHRS; CDR2 reads YFSETQ. The CDR3 is 14 amino acids. CDR3 DNA sequence: TGCGCCAGCAGCAACTCAGGAGATGGAAACACCATATATTTT. As protein: CASSNSGDGNTIYF.

The rearrangement joins TRBV5-1 to TRBJ2-7; D remains unclear. CDR1 and CDR2 from the germline V gene are SGHRS and YFSETQ. Trimming removed 4 bases at V and 6 bases at J, with 8 bases between. The CDR3 covers 11 residues. The chain's CDR3 is CASSGRSEQYF. The CDR3 DNA sequence: TGCGCCAGCAGCGGAAGGAGCGAGCAGTACTTC.